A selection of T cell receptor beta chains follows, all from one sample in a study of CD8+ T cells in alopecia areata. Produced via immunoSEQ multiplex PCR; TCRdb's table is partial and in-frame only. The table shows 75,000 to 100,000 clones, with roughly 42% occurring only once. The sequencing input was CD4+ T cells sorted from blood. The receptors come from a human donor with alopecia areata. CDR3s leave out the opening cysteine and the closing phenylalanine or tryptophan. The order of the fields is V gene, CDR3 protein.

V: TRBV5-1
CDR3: ASSSGRGPYEQY

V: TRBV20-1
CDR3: SARWTDTQY

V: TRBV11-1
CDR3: ASSAGSAYNEQF

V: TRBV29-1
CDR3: SVRQGAGDTEAF

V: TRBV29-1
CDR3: SAGQGAAGELF

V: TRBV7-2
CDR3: ASSLPGRYGYT

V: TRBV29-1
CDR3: RSGRENTEAF

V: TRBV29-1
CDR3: SVGSRDRGLRDTQY

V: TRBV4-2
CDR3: ASSQVLAEYYNEQF

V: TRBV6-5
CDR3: ASRIRGESNQPQH

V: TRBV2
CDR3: ASSKGLADEQF

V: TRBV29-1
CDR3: SVGGLSGGATY

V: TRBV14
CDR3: ASSQDQGGGGYT